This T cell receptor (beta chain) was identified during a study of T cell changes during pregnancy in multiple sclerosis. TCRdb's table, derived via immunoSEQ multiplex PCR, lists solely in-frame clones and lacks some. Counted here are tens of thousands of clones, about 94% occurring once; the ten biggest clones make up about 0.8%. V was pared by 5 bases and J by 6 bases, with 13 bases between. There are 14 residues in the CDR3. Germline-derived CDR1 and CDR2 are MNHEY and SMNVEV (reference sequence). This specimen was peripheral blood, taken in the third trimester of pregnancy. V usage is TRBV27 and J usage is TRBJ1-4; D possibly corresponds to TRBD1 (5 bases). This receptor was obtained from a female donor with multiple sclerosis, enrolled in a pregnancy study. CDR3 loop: CASSPYGGDEKLFF. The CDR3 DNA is TGTGCCAGCAGTCCCTATGGGGGGGATGAAAAACTGTTTTTT.